A single sample is the source of the 24 T cell receptor beta chains below, sequenced in a study of T cells in Graves' hyperthyroidism and ophthalmopathy. Amplification yielded TCR beta CDR3 regions, with RNA transcripts as the source. The HTBI primer set was used in a first-round RT-PCR of the TCR CDR3. TCRdb independently ran MiXCR on the multiplex PCR reads; one entry per CDR3 protein. Of about 160,000 distinct CDR3 sequences in the sample, around 8.9% are singletons; the top ten hold approximately 20%. Sequenced: blood. These receptors were taken from a woman aged 18-29 years with Graves' hyperthyroidism that later progressed to Graves' ophthalmopathy.

This clonotype appeared a few times. V is TRBV28 and J is TRBJ1-4; 7 bases line up with TRBD1. Germline V CDR1 and CDR2: MDHEN, SYDVKM. The CDR3 is 14 amino acids. Germline trimming cut 6 bases from V and 7 bases from J; bases unmatched to any gene: 8. CDR3 nucleotide sequence: TGTGCCAGCAGAGAGGGGGCTCGAGGTGAAAAACTGTTTTTT. This sequence encodes CASREGARGEKLFF.

This clonotype came up many times. The CDR3 bases are TGCAGTGCAACGGGACTAACCTACGAGCAGTACTTC. Residues: CSATGLTYEQYF. The V gene is TRBV20-1, the J gene TRBJ2-7, with 7 bases aligning to TRBD2. Germline CDR1 is DFQATT and CDR2 is SNEGSKA (reference sequence). The ends lost 6 bases at V and 2 bases at J; junction bases unmatched: 4. This CDR3 spans 12 amino acids.

This clonotype was picked up many times. CDR3 protein: CASSLFSGGAISATQYF. The CDR3 nucleotides read TGTGCCAGCAGCTTATTTAGCGGGGGGGCCATCTCGGCGACCCAGTACTTC. The chain recombines TRBV7-8 with TRBJ2-5; 11 bases align to TRBD2. Germline CDR1 SGHVS, CDR2 FQNEAQ. Germline trimming cut 2 bases from V and 7 bases from J; bases unmatched to any gene: 12. The CDR3 covers 17 residues.

Turning to this clonotype: Since a much larger clone is just one base distant, this may be a read error. As the CDR3 is not closed by the conserved phenylalanine or tryptophan, this likely results from a read error. The chain recombines TRBV14 with TRBJ1-2, with TRBD1 as a possible D gene (5 bases). V gave up 5 bases and J gave up 4 bases, with 23 bases separating them. The length of the CDR3 is 17 residues. CDR1 SGHDN and CDR2 FVKESK come from the germline V gene. The CDR3: CASSAAGTDGLLYGYTL. In DNA, the CDR3 is TGTGCCAGCAGCGCAGCCGGGACGGATGGCCTTCTCTATGGCTACACCCTC.

This clonotype was observed at least ten times. The rearrangement uses TRBV2 and TRBJ1-5; a weak D match, TRBD1 (5 bases). Germline CDR1 SNHLY, CDR2 FYNNEI. The ends were cut back, 6 bases at V and 2 bases at J, with 8 bases in the middle. The CDR3 has 13 residues. The CDR3: CASSDSRNQPQHF. CDR3 bases: TGTGCCAGCAGCGACAGCCGCAATCAGCCCCAGCATTTT.

This clonotype was observed many times. The V call is TRBV5-1, the J call TRBJ2-7; 10 bases align to TRBD2. The germline V gene has CDR1 SGHRS and CDR2 YFSETQ. V was clipped by 3 bases and J by 7 bases; unmatched bases: 10. This CDR3 spans 15 amino acids. This chain's CDR3 is CASSYSSGGLREQYF. CDR3 DNA sequence: TGCGCCAGCAGCTATTCTAGCGGGGGCTTGAGGGAGCAGTACTTC.

A few counts support this clonotype. The chain couples TRBV10-3 to TRBJ1-1; D unresolved. CDR1 and CDR2 from the germline V gene are ENHRY and SYGVKD. The CDR3 is made up of 12 amino acids. Trimming removed 10 bases from V and 5 bases from J, with 14 bases in between. Here the CDR3 DNA reads TGTGCCACGACTGTAGGAAGGACTGAAGCTTTCTTT. Translating gives CATTVGRTEAFF.

This clonotype was seen many times. This chain links TRBV20-1 with TRBJ2-5; D may be TRBD2 (6 bases). V lost 2 bases and J lost 12, with 19 bases in between. Per germline, CDR1 DFQATT and CDR2 SNEGSKA (reference sequence). The CDR3 consists of 13 residues. In nucleotides, the CDR3 is TGCAGTGCTAGAAAGGCGGGACCCGAATTCGAGTACTTC. Its translation: CSARKAGPEFEYF.

In its sample, this clonotype was seen many times. This chain links TRBV20-1 with TRBJ2-7; the D gene could be TRBD1 or TRBD2 (5 bases each). CDR3 size: 14 residues. Germline CDR1 and CDR2: DFQATT and SNEGSKA (reference sequence). V was pared by 3 bases and J by 4 bases, with 16 bases between. CDR3 DNA sequence: TGCAGTGCTAGCGGTCGGGACCGCCTTTACGAGCAGTACTTC. This translates into CSASGRDRLYEQYF.

This clonotype showed up many times. V gene TRBV20-1 combines with J gene TRBJ2-1; TRBD2 matches at 12 bases. The length of the CDR3 is 21 residues. From germline, CDR1 is DFQATT and CDR2 SNEGSKA (reference sequence). V gave up 3 bases and J gave up 3 bases; unmatched junction bases: 21. As DNA, the CDR3 is TGCAGTGCTAGGACTTTGGAAGGACTAGCGGGACCCACTCTCCTCTACAATGAGCAGTTCTTC. As protein: CSARTLEGLAGPTLLYNEQFF.

Turning to this clonotype: A read error may explain this, as a much larger clone is one base away. The rearrangement links TRBV5-5 to TRBJ1-6, with no clear D. The CDR3 consists of 18 residues. Germline CDR1 and CDR2: SGHKS and YYEKEE (reference sequence). The CDR3 DNA sequence: TGTGCCAGCAGCTTAAGCCGGGTCCAGAGCTCCTATAATTCATCCCTCCACTTT. Residues: CASSLSRVQSSYNSSLHF.

This clonotype occurred many times. The chain is built from TRBV11-2 and TRBJ1-4; 8 positions agree with TRBD1. Germline loops: CDR1 SGHAT, CDR2 FQNNGV. This CDR3 contains 14 residues. V dropped 6 bases and J dropped 6; count of bases not matched to a gene: 6. Here the CDR3 DNA reads TGTGCCAGCAGTATGACAGGGGCGGATGAAAAACTGTTTTTT. Protein: CASSMTGADEKLFF.

The chain combines TRBV19 with TRBJ2-1; 15 nucleotides line up with TRBD2. V lost 6 bases to trimming and J lost 0 bases; unmatched junction nucleotides: 9. The germline gives CDR1 LNHDA, CDR2 SQIVND (reference sequence). The CDR3 consists of 19 residues. As DNA, the CDR3 is TGTGCCAGTAGCCAAGGGACTAGCGGGGGGCCCTTCTCCTACAATGAGCAGTTCTTC. It is translated as CASSQGTSGGPFSYNEQFF.

In its sample, this clonotype was seen many times. This chain connects TRBV9 to TRBJ2-7; a weak D match, TRBD2 (5 bases). V was trimmed by 3 bases and J by 0 bases, leaving 10 bases between them. There are 14 residues in the CDR3. Germline CDR1 reads SGDLS; CDR2 reads YYNGEE. CDR3: CASSGSLASYEQYF. CDR3 coding DNA: TGTGCCAGCAGCGGATCGCTAGCCTCCTACGAGCAGTACTTC.

V and J are TRBV25-1 and TRBJ1-3, with a tentative D call TRBD1 (6 bases). V lost 8 bases to trimming and J lost 0 bases, with 14 bases between them. The length of the CDR3 is 15 residues. Germline CDR1 MGHDK, CDR2 SYGVNS. The CDR3 nucleotides are TGTGCCAGCTGGGGGCCCGGGACCTCTGGAAACACCATATATTTT. Translation gives CASWGPGTSGNTIYF.

The V and J genes are TRBV9 and TRBJ1-2, with D perhaps TRBD1 (5 bases). This CDR3 has 14 residues. V was shortened by 3 bases and J by 8 bases, with 17 bases between the two germline ends. CDR1 is SGDLS and CDR2 is YYNGEE in the germline V gene. The CDR3: CASSGLGRGGGYTF. CDR3 nucleotide sequence: TGTGCCAGCAGCGGTCTCGGGAGGGGTGGCGGCTACACCTTC.

This clonotype was found many times. V usage is TRBV7-9 and J usage is TRBJ1-6; a weak D match, TRBD1 (5 bases). The CDR3 is 15 amino acids. Between the trimmed V and J ends, which lost 5 bases and 7 bases, there was a span of 15 bases. The germline CDR1 and CDR2 sequences are SEHNR and FQNEAQ (reference sequence). The CDR3 protein is CASSGTGTQNSPLHF. The CDR3 DNA follows: TGTGCCAGCAGCGGCACCGGGACTCAAAATTCACCCCTCCACTTT.

This clonotype has at least ten counts. CDR3 in amino acids: CASTLQGDTQYF. DNA of the CDR3: TGTGCCAGCACCTTACAGGGGGATACGCAGTATTTT. This chain uses TRBV12-3 or TRBV12-4 with TRBJ2-3, with 7 bases matching TRBD1. CDR3 size: 12 residues. J gave up 6 bases and V 7 bases, and 4 bases lay outside the gene matches.

In regard to this clonotype: A clone one base away is much larger, so this may be a read error. This chain uses TRBV12-3 or TRBV12-4 with TRBJ2-3; D is tentatively TRBD1 or TRBD2 (6 bases each). CDR3 length equals 17 residues. The CDR3 loop is CASSLQWSGAHTGTQYF. CDR3 DNA sequence: TGTGCCAGCAGTTTACAGTGGTCGGGGGCCCACACAGGTACGCAGTATTTT.

This clonotype was seen a handful of times. For the CDR3, the DNA is TGTGCCGGGAGGGACAGAACTAATGAAAAACTGTTTTTT. Translated: CAGRDRTNEKLFF. The J gene is TRBJ1-4, the V gene TRBV6-1; 7 bases map to TRBD1. Germline values: CDR1 MNHNS, CDR2 SASEGT. The CDR3 has 13 residues. After removal of 11 bases from V and 1 base from J, the junction contained 4 bases not matched to a gene.

This clonotype was observed at least ten times. The chain joins TRBV7-2 to TRBJ2-1; TRBD2 matches at 7 bases. The length of the CDR3 is 15 residues. J was trimmed by 2 bases and V by 1 base; bases with no gene match: 2. CDR1 SGHTA and CDR2 FQGNSA come from the germline V gene. CDR3 sequence (DNA): TGTGCCAGCAGCTTAGGGGCGGGAGCCTACAATGAGCAGTTCTTC. Translation gives CASSLGAGAYNEQFF.

This clonotype was detected many times. The J gene is TRBJ1-4, the V gene TRBV15; possibly TRBD1 for D (5 bases). Germline values: CDR1 LNHNV, CDR2 YYDKDF (reference sequence). The CDR3 spans 15 residues. Trimming removed 0 bases at V and 4 bases at J, with 9 bases between. CDR3 in DNA: TGTGCCACCAGCAGAGACCCAGGGTATAATGAAAAACTGTTTTTT. Protein sequence: CATSRDPGYNEKLFF.

This clonotype was counted many times. The rearrangement uses TRBV2 and TRBJ2-7; D remains unclear. Trimming took off 4 bases at V and 0 bases at J, with 4 bases between the two ends. The CDR3 runs to 12 residues. The germline gives CDR1 SNHLY, CDR2 FYNNEI. CDR3 nucleotide sequence: TGTGCCAGCAGTGCACTCTCCTACGAGCAGTACTTC. Translating it yields CASSALSYEQYF.

This clonotype has a count of ten or more. The chain has TRBV12-3 or TRBV12-4 and TRBJ2-1, with 7 bases aligning to TRBD2. V gave up 0 bases and J gave up 5 bases; unmatched junction bases: 4. The CDR3 covers 15 residues. Here the CDR3 DNA reads TGTGCCAGCAGTTTAGCGGGAGGGCCTAACAATGAGCAGTTCTTC. Its translation is CASSLAGGPNNEQFF.